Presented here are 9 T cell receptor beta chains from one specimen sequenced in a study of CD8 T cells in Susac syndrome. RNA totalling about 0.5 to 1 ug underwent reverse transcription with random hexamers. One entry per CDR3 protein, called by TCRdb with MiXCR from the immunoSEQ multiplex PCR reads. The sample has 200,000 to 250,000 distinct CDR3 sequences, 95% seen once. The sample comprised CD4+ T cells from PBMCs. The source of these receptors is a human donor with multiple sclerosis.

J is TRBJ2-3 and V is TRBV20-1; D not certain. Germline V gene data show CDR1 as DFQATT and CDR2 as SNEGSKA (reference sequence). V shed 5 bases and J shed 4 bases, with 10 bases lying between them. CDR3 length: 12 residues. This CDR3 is CSAPFGSDTQYF. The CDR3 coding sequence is TGCAGTGCTCCTTTTGGGTCAGATACGCAGTATTTT.

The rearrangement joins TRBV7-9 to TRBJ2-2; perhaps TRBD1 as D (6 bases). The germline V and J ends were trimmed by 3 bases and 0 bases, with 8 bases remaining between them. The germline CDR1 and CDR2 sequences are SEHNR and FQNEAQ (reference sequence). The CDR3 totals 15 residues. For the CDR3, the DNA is TGTGCCAGCAGCTTTCGGACAGCGAACACCGGGGAGCTGTTTTTT. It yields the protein CASSFRTANTGELFF.

CDR3 protein: CASSQVLRGQGNQPQHF. The CDR3 region has the DNA TGCGCCAGCAGCCAAGTCTTGAGGGGACAGGGGAATCAGCCCCAGCATTTT. This sequence joins TRBV4-1 and TRBJ1-5; 10 bases fit TRBD1. V lost 1 base, J lost 4 bases, and 7 bases stayed unmatched. This CDR3 is built from 17 residues. CDR1 and CDR2 (germline): MGHRA, YSYEKL.

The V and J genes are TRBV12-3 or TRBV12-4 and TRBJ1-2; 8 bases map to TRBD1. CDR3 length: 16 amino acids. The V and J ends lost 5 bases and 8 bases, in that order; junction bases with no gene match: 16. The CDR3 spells CASSAGQGNRARGYTF. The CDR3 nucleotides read TGTGCCAGCAGTGCCGGACAGGGTAATCGCGCCAGGGGCTACACCTTC.

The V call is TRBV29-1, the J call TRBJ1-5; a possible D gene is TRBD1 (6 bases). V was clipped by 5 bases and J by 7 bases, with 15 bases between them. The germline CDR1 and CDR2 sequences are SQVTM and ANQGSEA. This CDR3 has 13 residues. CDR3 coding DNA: TGCAGCGTTCGAGACAGGCCGGGGCAGCCCCAGCATTTT. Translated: CSVRDRPGQPQHF.

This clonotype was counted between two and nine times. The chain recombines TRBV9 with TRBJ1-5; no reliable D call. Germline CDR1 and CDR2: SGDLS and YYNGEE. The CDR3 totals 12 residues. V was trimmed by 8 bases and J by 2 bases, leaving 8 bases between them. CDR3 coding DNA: TGTGCCAGTTCGGTTGGCAATCAGCCCCAGCATTTT. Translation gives CASSVGNQPQHF.

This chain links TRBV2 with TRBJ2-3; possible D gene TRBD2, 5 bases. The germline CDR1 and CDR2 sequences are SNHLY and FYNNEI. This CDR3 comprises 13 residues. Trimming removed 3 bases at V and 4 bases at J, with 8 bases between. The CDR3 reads CASSDPAADTQYF. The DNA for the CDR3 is TGTGCCAGCAGTGACCCAGCGGCAGATACGCAGTATTTT.

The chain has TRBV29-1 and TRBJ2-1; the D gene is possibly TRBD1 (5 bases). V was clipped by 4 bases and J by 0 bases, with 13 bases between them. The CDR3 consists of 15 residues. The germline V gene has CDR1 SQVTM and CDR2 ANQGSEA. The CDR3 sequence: CSVVRQGSSYNEQFF. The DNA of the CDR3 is TGCAGCGTTGTTAGGCAGGGAAGCTCCTACAATGAGCAGTTCTTC.

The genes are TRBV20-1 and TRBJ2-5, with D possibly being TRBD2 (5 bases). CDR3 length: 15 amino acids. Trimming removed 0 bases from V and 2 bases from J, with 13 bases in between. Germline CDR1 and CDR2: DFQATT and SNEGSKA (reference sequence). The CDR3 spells CSARDLPSRQETQYF. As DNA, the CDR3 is TGCAGTGCTAGAGATCTCCCTAGCAGGCAAGAGACCCAGTACTTC.